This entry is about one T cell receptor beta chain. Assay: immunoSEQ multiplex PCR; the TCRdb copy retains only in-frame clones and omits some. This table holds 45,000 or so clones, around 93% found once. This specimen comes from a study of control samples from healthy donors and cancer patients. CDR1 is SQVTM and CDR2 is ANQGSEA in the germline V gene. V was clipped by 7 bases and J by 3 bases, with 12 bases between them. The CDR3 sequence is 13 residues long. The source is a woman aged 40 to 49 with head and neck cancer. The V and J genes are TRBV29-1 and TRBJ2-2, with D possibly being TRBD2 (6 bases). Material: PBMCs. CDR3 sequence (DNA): TGCAGCGGTATGGGACTTTACACCGGGGAGCTGTTTTTT. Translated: CSGMGLYTGELFF.